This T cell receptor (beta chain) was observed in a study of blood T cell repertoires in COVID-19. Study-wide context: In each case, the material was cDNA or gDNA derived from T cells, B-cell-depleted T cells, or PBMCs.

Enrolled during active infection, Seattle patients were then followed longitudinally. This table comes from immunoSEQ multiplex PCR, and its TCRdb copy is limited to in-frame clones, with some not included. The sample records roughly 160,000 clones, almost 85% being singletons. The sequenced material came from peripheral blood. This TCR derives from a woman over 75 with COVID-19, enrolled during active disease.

As DNA, the CDR3 is TGTGCCAGCAGTTTGTCCGGGACAGGCACTTTTCGTAATCAGCCCCAGCATTTT. Protein product: CASSLSGTGTFRNQPQHF. The genes are TRBV27 and TRBJ1-5, with 8 bases aligning to TRBD1. After removal of 3 bases from V and 4 bases from J, the junction contained 14 bases not matched to a gene. Germline lookup yields CDR1 MNHEY and CDR2 SMNVEV (reference sequence). CDR3 length: 18 residues.